The clone carrying this TCR beta chain was counted many times. Its antigen is undetermined. The sample is drawn from a study of breast tumors, draining lymph nodes, adjacent tissues. MiXCR was run by TCRdb on the multiplex PCR reads, yielding one entry per CDR3 protein. The sample includes some 130,000 distinct CDR3 sequences, 20% to 25% of them seen just once. Trimming cost V 10 bases and J 1 base; bases outside gene matches: 7. The germline CDR1 and CDR2 sequences are LNHDA and SQIVND (reference sequence). The CDR3 loop spans 14 amino acids. Regarding the study as a whole: Tumor repertoires ranked between lymph nodes and nontumor tissue in diversity, with V and J gene preferences. Tumor and nontumor repertoires were significantly more similar in luminal-like than in basal-like breast cancer. Tumor T cell lymph node origin was a supported hypothesis, not proven.

Axillary draining lymph nodes of breast cancer patients supplied the node samples. This TCR was recovered from a female donor with breast cancer. Some clones in this sample may be carry-over from other donors' samples. V and J are TRBV19 and TRBJ2-5, with TRBD2 matching over 9 bases. Sequencing used axillary lymph node tissue. This CDR3 reads CATKGTSTQETQYF. For the CDR3, the DNA is TGTGCCACCAAGGGGACTAGCACCCAAGAGACCCAGTACTTC.